The 29 T cell receptor beta chains in this list originate from one sample, sequenced in a study of early T cells in non-severe SARS-CoV-2 infection. TCRdb analysed the 5' RACE reads with MiXCR anew, one entry per CDR3 protein. This table has 75,000 to 90,000 distinct CDR3 sequences, approximately 15% appearing once. Sequenced input: whole blood. These receptors came from an adult who was a healthcare worker with PCR-confirmed SARS-CoV-2 infection or an uninfected control (not recorded which).

The chain has TRBV7-9 and TRBJ2-3; TRBD2 aligns across 8 bases. This CDR3 is built from 13 residues. The germline CDR1 and CDR2 sequences are SEHNR and FQNEAQ (reference sequence). V lost 5 bases, J lost 4 bases, and 2 bases stayed unmatched. The DNA for the CDR3 is TGTGCCAGCAGCCCGGGGGGGCCAGATACGCAGTATTTT. Amino acid sequence: CASSPGGPDTQYF.

The chain carries TRBV6-1 and TRBJ2-3; 8 positions match TRBD1. V lost 6 bases to trimming and J lost 4 bases; unmatched junction nucleotides: 6. This CDR3 has 14 amino acids. CDR1 is MNHNS and CDR2 is SASEGT in the germline V gene. CDR3 coding DNA: TGTGCCAGCAGCAAGACAGGGGAGGCAGATACGCAGTATTTT. Translating it yields CASSKTGEADTQYF.

The sample holds a few counts of this clonotype. The CDR3 DNA follows: TGTGCCAGCAGCTTATACCGGGGACCCCTCGATGAGCAGTTCTTC. This gives the protein CASSLYRGPLDEQFF. The gene calls are TRBV7-2 and TRBJ2-1; either TRBD1 or TRBD2 may fit D (5 bases each). The V and J ends lost 2 bases and 8 bases respectively, with 16 bases between them. The CDR3 covers 15 residues. The V gene's germline CDR1 is SGHTA and CDR2 FQGNSA.

In its sample, this clonotype was seen a few times. This chain joins TRBV24-1 and TRBJ1-2; no definite D call. Germline V gives CDR1 KGHDR, CDR2 SFDVKD. The germline V and J ends were trimmed by 5 bases and 3 bases, with 9 bases remaining between them. This CDR3 region has 13 residues. The CDR3 region has the DNA TGTGCCACCAGTGTAAAGGTCTACTATGGCTACACCTTC. Its translation is CATSVKVYYGYTF.

The chain carries TRBV6-5 and TRBJ1-2, with 8 bases fitting TRBD1. The CDR3 covers 13 residues. Germline CDR1 MNHEY, CDR2 SVGAGI. V lost 6 bases to trimming and J lost 4 bases; unmatched junction nucleotides: 4. The CDR3 reads CASRGQDRYGYTF. The CDR3 coding sequence is TGTGCCAGCAGGGGACAGGACCGCTATGGCTACACCTTC.

In its sample, this clonotype was seen a few times. The chain links TRBV9 to TRBJ1-4; the D is unclear. The germline gives CDR1 SGDLS, CDR2 YYNGEE. Trimming removed 0 bases from V and 8 bases from J, with 14 bases in between. The length of the CDR3 is 15 residues. CDR3 nucleotide sequence: TGTGCCAGCAGCGTAGGGGCCGCCGGCCGGGAAAAACTGTTTTTT. Protein sequence: CASSVGAAGREKLFF.

There are a few counts of this clonotype. The chain uses TRBV7-9 and TRBJ2-1; D could derive from TRBD1 or TRBD2 (5 bases each). V lost 2 bases and J 0 bases, leaving 11 bases between the germline ends. This CDR3 is built from 16 residues. The germline V gene has CDR1 SEHNR and CDR2 FQNEAQ (reference sequence). In DNA, the CDR3 is TGTGCCAGCAGCTTATCCCCGGGGCACTCCTACAATGAGCAGTTCTTC. This translates into CASSLSPGHSYNEQFF.

This clonotype showed up just a few times. As DNA, the CDR3 is TGCAGCGGGAGACAGGCGGGTAATGAAAAACTGTTTTTT. Its protein is CSGRQAGNEKLFF. The chain recombines TRBV29-1 with TRBJ1-4; TRBD1 is a possible D gene (6 bases). Trimming pared 7 bases from V and 4 bases from J, leaving 13 bases between. The length of the CDR3 is 13 residues. Germline loops: CDR1 SQVTM, CDR2 ANQGSEA.

J is TRBJ1-2 and V is TRBV5-1; 9 bases agree with TRBD1. Trimming at V came to 2 bases and at J to 3 bases, leaving 8 bases not matched to a gene. CDR3 length: 16 amino acids. Germline-derived CDR1 and CDR2 are SGHRS and YFSETQ. Here the CDR3 reads CASSLPQGARHYGYTF. In nucleotides, the CDR3 is TGCGCCAGCAGCTTACCACAGGGGGCGAGGCACTATGGCTACACCTTC.

The rearrangement uses TRBV4-1 and TRBJ1-3; D unresolved. The germline V gene encodes CDR1 MGHRA and CDR2 YSYEKL. V lost 1 base and J lost 4, with 14 bases in between. The length of the CDR3 is 16 residues. CDR3 sequence reads: CASSQGAAYGGNTIYF. The CDR3, as DNA: TGCGCCAGCAGCCAAGGGGCGGCGTATGGAGGAAACACCATATATTTT.

This clonotype has at least ten counts. J is TRBJ2-1 and V is TRBV6-6; TRBD2 matches 10 bases. Germline values: CDR1 MNHNY, CDR2 SVGAGI (reference sequence). Trimming cost V 4 bases and J 8 bases; bases outside gene matches: 5. This CDR3 comprises 14 residues. CDR3 nucleotide sequence: TGTGCCAGCAGTTCTAGCGGGAGTAGCTATGAGCAGTTCTTC. Protein sequence: CASSSSGSSYEQFF.

The V call is TRBV28, the J call TRBJ2-7; a possible D gene is TRBD1 (7 bases). Between the trimmed V and J ends, which lost 6 bases and 2 bases, there was a span of 14 bases. Germline loops: CDR1 MDHEN, CDR2 SYDVKM. CDR3 length: 14 amino acids. DNA of the CDR3: TGTGCCAGCAGCTCAGGGGGGAGGACCTACGAGCAGTACTTC. Residues: CASSSGGRTYEQYF.

This clonotype was seen at least ten times. V usage is TRBV12-3 or TRBV12-4 and J usage is TRBJ1-5; a possible D gene is TRBD1 (5 bases). V was cut by 5 bases and J by 4 bases, with 9 bases left in between. This CDR3 is 13 amino acids long. This CDR3 is CASSPGENQPQHF. The CDR3 DNA sequence: TGTGCCAGCAGTCCGGGGGAGAATCAGCCCCAGCATTTT.

The chain is built from TRBV5-1 and TRBJ2-3, with 10 bases lining up with TRBD2. Germline trimming cut 3 bases from V and 8 bases from J; bases unmatched to any gene: 9. The CDR3 sequence is 15 residues long. The germline V gene has CDR1 SGHRS and CDR2 YFSETQ. CDR3 DNA: TGCGCCAGCAGCTCCGAAAGCGGGAGGGCTGGTACGCAGTATTTT. This encodes CASSSESGRAGTQYF. The complete variable domain, with remaining parts taken from reference TRBV5-1 and TRBJ2-3, reads KAGVTQTPRYLIKTRGQQVTLSCSPISGHRSVSWYQQTPGQGLQFLFEYFSETQRNKGNFPGRFSGRQFSNSRSEMNVSTLELGDSALYLCASSSESGRAGTQYFGPGTRLTVL.

The chain links TRBV4-1 to TRBJ2-3; D may correspond to TRBD1 or TRBD2 (6 bases each). CDR3 length equals 15 residues. The germline V and J ends were trimmed by 0 bases and 6 bases, with 13 bases remaining between them. Germline V lookup: CDR1 MGHRA, CDR2 YSYEKL. This CDR3 is CASSQEQRRGDTQYF. The DNA for the CDR3 is TGCGCCAGCAGCCAAGAGCAGCGGAGGGGGGATACGCAGTATTTT.

There are a few counts of this clonotype. The rearrangement uses TRBV4-1 and TRBJ1-6; TRBD1 matches at 9 bases. Trimming at V came to 0 bases and at J to 10 bases, leaving 4 bases not matched to a gene. Germline V gene lookup returns CDR1 MGHRA and CDR2 YSYEKL. The CDR3 has 15 amino acids. CDR3: CASSQDTGGRSPLHF. The CDR3 nucleotides read TGCGCCAGCAGCCAAGATACAGGGGGCCGATCACCCCTCCACTTT.

There are a few counts of this clonotype. The V and J genes are TRBV2 and TRBJ1-1; possible D gene TRBD1, 5 bases. V was pared by 6 bases and J by 9 bases, with 20 bases between. The CDR3 has 14 residues. Germline CDR1 and CDR2: SNHLY and FYNNEI. The CDR3, as DNA: TGTGCCAGCAGCGATGACACAGGACTGCCGCAAGCTTTCTTT. It yields the protein CASSDDTGLPQAFF. Filled out from reference TRBV2 and TRBJ1-1, the complete variable domain reads EPEVTQTPSHQVTQMGQEVILRCVPISNHLYFYWYRQILGQKVEFLVSFYNNEISEKSEIFDDQFSVERPDGSNFTLKIRSTKLEDSAMYFCASSDDTGLPQAFFGQGTRLTVV.

This clonotype came up a few times. V usage is TRBV4-1 and J usage is TRBJ2-7; TRBD2 aligns across 7 bases. V gave up 1 base and J gave up 4 bases; unmatched junction bases: 7. The CDR3 extends over 15 amino acids. Germline assignment: CDR1 MGHRA and CDR2 YSYEKL. The chain's CDR3 is CASSQVRRGVYEQYF. The DNA for the CDR3 is TGCGCCAGCAGCCAAGTTCGCCGGGGGGTATACGAGCAGTACTTC.

This chain connects TRBV28 to TRBJ1-2, with unresolved D. CDR1 MDHEN and CDR2 SYDVKM come from the germline V gene. The V and J ends lost 5 bases and 0 bases respectively, with 7 bases between them. The CDR3 is 13 residues long. Here the CDR3 DNA reads TGTGCCAGCAGTGACTCGACTAACTATGGCTACACCTTC. It yields the protein CASSDSTNYGYTF.

As DNA, the CDR3 is TGTGCCAGCAGCGTAGTTGAGGGAGAGACCCAGTACTTC. Amino acids: CASSVVEGETQYF. The chain couples TRBV9 to TRBJ2-5; D is perhaps TRBD2 (5 bases). The CDR3 has 13 amino acids. The germline V gene encodes CDR1 SGDLS and CDR2 YYNGEE. V gave up 0 bases and J gave up 4 bases, with 7 bases separating them.

This clonotype was found a few times. V is TRBV6-2 or TRBV6-3 and J is TRBJ1-2, with D possibly TRBD1 on 5 matching bases. The germline V and J ends were trimmed by 2 bases and 0 bases, with 7 bases remaining between them. Germline V CDR1 and CDR2: MNHEY, SVGEGT. The length of the CDR3 is 14 residues. The CDR3 region has the DNA TGTGCCAGCAGTTACCGACAGTCTAACTATGGCTACACCTTC. This encodes CASSYRQSNYGYTF.

The DNA for the CDR3 is TGTGCCAGCAGCTTGTTTAATAGCGGGGGAACAGATACGCAGTATTTT. Encoded protein: CASSLFNSGGTDTQYF. This sequence joins TRBV5-4 and TRBJ2-3; 9 nucleotides agree with TRBD2. This CDR3 comprises 16 residues. V was pared by 1 base and J by 3 bases, with 6 bases of the junction left unmatched. Germline V gives CDR1 SGHNT, CDR2 YYREEE (reference sequence).

This clonotype has a handful of counts. The chain couples TRBV7-2 to TRBJ2-1; tentatively, D is TRBD1 or TRBD2 (5 bases each). Germline V lookup: CDR1 SGHTA, CDR2 FQGNSA. V lost 3 bases to trimming and J lost 10 bases, with 10 bases between them. The CDR3 loop spans 12 amino acids. Here the CDR3 DNA reads TGTGCCAGCAGCTTGGGACCCTCCGAGCAGTTCTTC. It translates to CASSLGPSEQFF. Based on the CDR3 plus reference TRBV7-2 and TRBJ2-1, the full variable domain is GAGVSQSPSNKVTEKGKDVELRCDPISGHTALYWYRQSLGQGLEFLIYFQGNSAPDKSGLPSDRFSAERTGGSVSTLTIQRTQQEDSAVYLCASSLGPSEQFFGPGTRLTVL.

This clonotype was recorded a few times. The chain links TRBV28 to TRBJ1-2; D uncertain. CDR1 MDHEN and CDR2 SYDVKM come from the germline V gene. The CDR3 runs to 11 residues. V lost 6 bases to trimming and J lost 4 bases, with 6 bases between them. CDR3 DNA sequence: TGTGCCAGCAGCCAGACCTATGGCTACACCTTC. Protein: CASSQTYGYTF.

This clonotype was seen more than once but under ten times. This chain uses TRBV20-1 with TRBJ2-3; TRBD2 matches 12 bases. This CDR3 spans 16 amino acids. In germline, CDR1 is DFQATT, CDR2 SNEGSKA (reference sequence). Unmatched junction bases numbered 2, after V lost 0 bases and J lost 1 base. CDR3 sequence: CSARDRLAGGTDTQYF. The CDR3 region has the DNA TGCAGTGCTAGAGATCGACTAGCGGGAGGCACAGATACGCAGTATTTT.

This clonotype was detected once. The rearrangement links TRBV2 to TRBJ1-2, with unresolved D. In germline, CDR1 is SNHLY, CDR2 FYNNEI. The CDR3 covers 14 residues. Trimming stripped 7 bases from V and 0 bases from J, with 12 bases between. The CDR3 DNA reads as TGTGCCAGCATGATGGAGGGCCCTAACTATGGCTACACCTTC. Its protein is CASMMEGPNYGYTF.

This clonotype appeared many times. The genes are TRBV14 and TRBJ2-4; weak D call: TRBD2 (5 bases). CDR1 is SGHDN, CDR2 FVKESK, per germline. The V gene lost 11 bases and the J gene lost 2 bases, with 16 bases spanning the gap. This CDR3 contains 14 residues. The CDR3 bases are TGTGCCCCCGGGCCCCCGGGAACCAAAAACATTCAGTACTTC. Its translation is CAPGPPGTKNIQYF. The variable domain in full, completed from reference TRBV14 and TRBJ2-4, reads EAGVTQFPSHSVIEKGQTVTLRCDPISGHDNLYWYRRVMGKEIKFLLHFVKESKQDESGMPNNRFLAERTGGTYSTLKVQPAELEDSGVYFCAPGPPGTKNIQYFGAGTRLSVL.

The chain is built from TRBV4-3 and TRBJ2-5; 10 bases map to TRBD2. CDR3 size: 19 residues. The J segment lost 1 base and the V segment lost 1 base, leaving 12 bases of the junction unmatched. Per the germline V gene, CDR1 is LGHNA and CDR2 is YSLEER. The CDR3 here is CASSQGLAGVIQPQETQYF. CDR3 nucleotides: TGCGCCAGCAGCCAAGGCCTAGCGGGAGTAATCCAGCCCCAAGAGACCCAGTACTTC.

This chain links TRBV20-1 with TRBJ2-3; 7 positions match TRBD1. The CDR3 runs 14 residues. Germline loops: CDR1 DFQATT, CDR2 SNEGSKA (reference sequence). Trimming took 4 bases from V and 6 from J; bases not matched to a gene: 10. CDR3 residues: CSAMRQGNTDTQYF. CDR3 sequence (DNA): TGCAGTGCTATGAGACAGGGAAATACGGATACGCAGTATTTT.